The 31 T cell receptor beta chains reported below all come from one sample, sequenced in a study of T cell responses to AZD1222 COVID-19 vaccine. The data were produced by immunoSEQ multiplex PCR, yet TCRdb's version contains in-frame clones alone and is incomplete. The sample shows 140,000 or so clones, 88% of them seen only once. The specimen was peripheral blood, collected 28 days after the second AZD1222 dose. The source of these receptors is an adult who received the AZD1222 COVID-19 vaccine.

The sample holds one count of this clone. This may come from a read error, since a much larger clone is one base off. The chain links TRBV5-1 to TRBJ1-1; D perhaps matches TRBD1 (5 bases). The CDR3 has 12 residues. Trimming removed 2 bases at V and 7 bases at J, with 9 bases between. Germline V gene data show CDR1 as SGHRS and CDR2 as YFSETQ. The CDR3 DNA follows: TGCGCCAGCAGCTTCCAGGGAAATGAAGCTTTCTTT. Translated: CASSFQGNEAFF.

This clone was seen once. The V and J genes are TRBV7-3 and TRBJ2-7; TRBD1 might be the D (5 bases). The V end lost 2 bases, the J end lost 6 bases, and 14 bases lay between the germline ends. The CDR3 totals 14 residues. Germline-derived CDR1 and CDR2 are SGHTA and FQGTGA. CDR3 region: CASSLGAPPGEQYF. CDR3 coding DNA: TGTGCCAGCAGCTTAGGGGCCCCCCCTGGCGAGCAGTACTTC.

The J gene is TRBJ1-1, the V gene TRBV10-3; 8 bases are a match to TRBD1. The length of the CDR3 is 12 residues. Trimming cost V 10 bases and J 4 bases; bases outside gene matches: 5. Germline V gives CDR1 ENHRY, CDR2 SYGVKD. CDR3 protein: CATQGAGTEAFF. The CDR3 region has the DNA TGTGCCACGCAGGGGGCTGGCACTGAAGCTTTCTTT.

The chain uses TRBV27 and TRBJ2-2; TRBD2 agrees at 11 bases. J lost 1 base, V lost 3 bases, and 7 bases had no gene match. CDR3 size: 18 residues. Germline V gives CDR1 MNHEY, CDR2 SMNVEV (reference sequence). The CDR3 reads CASSFQPGLAGNTGELFF. The CDR3 DNA is TGTGCCAGCAGTTTCCAACCCGGACTAGCGGGGAACACCGGGGAGCTGTTTTTT.

The V call is TRBV4-2, the J call TRBJ2-4, with 7 bases matching TRBD2. V gave up 1 base and J gave up 8 bases; unmatched junction bases: 8. The CDR3 is 15 amino acids. Germline-derived CDR1 and CDR2 are LGHNA and YNFKEQ. CDR3 nucleotide sequence: TGTGCCAGCAGCCAAGGGGGACCGGGGGGAGACATTCAGTACTTC. Its protein is CASSQGGPGGDIQYF.

This chain links TRBV28 with TRBJ2-7; 12 nucleotides align to TRBD2. Germline lookup yields CDR1 MDHEN and CDR2 SYDVKM. The V segment lost 6 bases and the J segment 0 bases; nucleotides outside the gene matches: 6. This CDR3 is 16 amino acids long. The chain's CDR3 is CASRSSGRGGSYEQYF. The DNA of the CDR3 is TGTGCCAGCAGGTCTAGCGGGAGGGGAGGCTCCTACGAGCAGTACTTC.

The V and J genes are TRBV6-5 and TRBJ1-5; 9 nucleotides match TRBD1. This CDR3 is 15 amino acids long. Germline CDR1 and CDR2: MNHEY and SVGAGI. Losses at the gene ends were 6 bases for V and 2 bases for J; bases not matched to a gene: 5. CDR3 nucleotides: TGTGCCAGCAGCCTCGACAGGGGGGGCAATCAGCCCCAGCATTTT. Translation gives CASSLDRGGNQPQHF.

This chain links TRBV12-5 with TRBJ1-1, with D possibly TRBD1 on 6 matching bases. CDR3 size: 12 residues. V lost 1 base to trimming and J lost 9 bases, with 9 bases between them. Per germline, CDR1 LGHNT and CDR2 FRNRAP. The CDR3 loop reads CASGLDDRQAFF. For the CDR3, the DNA is TGTGCTAGTGGTTTGGATGACAGGCAAGCTTTCTTT.

This clone appeared a few times. The chain recombines TRBV10-3 with TRBJ2-7; the D gene is possibly TRBD1 (6 bases). Trimming shortened V by 4 bases and J by 3 bases, and 19 bases separated the two germline ends. CDR3 length equals 16 residues. Germline V gene sequence: CDR1 ENHRY, CDR2 SYGVKD. The CDR3 here is CAISAHPGHSYYEQYF. The CDR3, as DNA: TGTGCCATCAGTGCACATCCGGGACATTCCTACTACGAGCAGTACTTC.

V gene TRBV7-2 combines with J gene TRBJ1-1, with 7 bases matching TRBD1. CDR3 length equals 13 residues. Germline CDR1 is SGHTA and CDR2 is FQGNSA. With 4 bases clipped from V and 8 bases from J, the junction kept 7 bases outside the gene matches. The DNA of the CDR3 is TGTGCCAGCAGCTCCGACAGGGCGGGCGAAGCTTTCTTT. Its translation is CASSSDRAGEAFF.

The chain has TRBV6-2 or TRBV6-3 and TRBJ1-5, with 8 bases lining up with TRBD1. Germline loops: CDR1 MNHEY, CDR2 SVGEGT. The CDR3 is made up of 15 amino acids. V shed 6 bases, J shed 3 bases, and the junction held 7 bases outside the gene matches. CDR3 amino acids: CASSFRTGFNQPQHF. The CDR3 region has the DNA TGTGCCAGCAGCTTCCGGACAGGGTTCAATCAGCCCCAGCATTTT.

This clone was seen just once. The V gene is TRBV3-1 (or the pseudogene TRBV3-2), the J gene TRBJ2-5, with D possibly matching TRBD1 (6 bases). The CDR3 is 14 residues long. CDR1 and CDR2 (germline): LGHDT, YNNKEL (reference sequence). Trimming stripped 8 bases from V and 1 base from J, with 14 bases between. The CDR3 loop reads CASFHWGRQETQYF. The CDR3 nucleotides read TGTGCCAGCTTCCACTGGGGGCGCCAAGAGACCCAGTACTTC.

The chain recombines TRBV4-2 with TRBJ2-3, with 9 bases aligning to TRBD2. Germline trimming cut 8 bases from V and 6 bases from J; bases unmatched to any gene: 9. Germline V gene lookup returns CDR1 LGHNA and CDR2 YNFKEQ. CDR3 length: 14 residues. The DNA for the CDR3 is TGTGCCAGCCAGGGACTAGCTGGGGGGGATACGCAGTATTTT. This sequence encodes CASQGLAGGDTQYF.

The chain links TRBV6-5 to TRBJ1-4; no clear D. The germline V gene has CDR1 MNHEY and CDR2 SVGAGI. This CDR3 has 12 residues. V gave up 2 bases and J gave up 8 bases, with 6 bases separating them. The CDR3 spells CASSYVGEKLFF. The CDR3 coding sequence is TGTGCCAGCAGTTACGTGGGGGAAAAACTGTTTTTT.

V is TRBV10-1 and J is TRBJ1-1; 10 bases map to TRBD1. V gave up 1 base and J gave up 5 bases; unmatched junction bases: 13. Germline V CDR1 and CDR2: WNHNN, SYGVQD (reference sequence). The CDR3 runs to 18 residues. CDR3 protein: CASSEFIPLGTGATEAFF. CDR3 bases: TGCGCCAGCAGTGAGTTCATCCCTCTAGGGACAGGGGCGACTGAAGCTTTCTTT.

This clone occurred a few times. The gene calls are TRBV5-1 and TRBJ2-7; 9 bases agree with TRBD2. Germline V lookup: CDR1 SGHRS, CDR2 YFSETQ. CDR3 size: 18 residues. The ends lost 4 bases at V and 4 bases at J; junction bases unmatched: 18. CDR3: CASSPRSVAGASVYEQYF. The CDR3 DNA follows: TGCGCCAGCAGCCCTCGATCGGTAGCGGGAGCCAGCGTGTACGAGCAGTACTTC.

This clone appeared once. The junction shows a germline mismatch at one end, possibly a read error. The chain carries TRBV7-9 and TRBJ1-2, with D tentatively TRBD1 (5 bases). CDR3 size: 15 residues. The germline gives CDR1 SEHNR, CDR2 FQNEAQ (reference sequence). CDR3 coding DNA: TGTGCCAGCACCTTAGACGGCAGGGTATCCTATGGCTACACCTTC. Residues: CASTLDGRVSYGYTF.

V gene TRBV2 combines with J gene TRBJ2-2; 7 bases fit TRBD1. This CDR3 has 15 residues. Germline assignment: CDR1 SNHLY and CDR2 FYNNEI. V lost 2 bases and J lost 0; bases outside the gene matches: 0. CDR3: CASSEQGANTGELFF. CDR3 nucleotides: TGTGCCAGCAGTGAACAGGGGGCGAACACCGGGGAGCTGTTTTTT. Supplemented by reference TRBV2 and TRBJ2-2, the full variable domain reads EPEVTQTPSHQVTQMGQEVILRCVPISNHLYFYWYRQILGQKVEFLVSFYNNEISEKSEIFDDQFSVERPDGSNFTLKIRSTKLEDSAMYFCASSEQGANTGELFFGEGSRLTVL.

The chain employs TRBV6-1 and TRBJ2-3; 16 positions agree with TRBD2. Trimming removed 3 bases from V and 2 bases from J; junction bases left unmatched: 2. The CDR3 has 17 amino acids. Germline CDR1 and CDR2: MNHNS and SASEGT. The CDR3 here is CASSDGTSGRATDTQYF. Here the CDR3 DNA reads TGTGCCAGCAGTGATGGGACTAGCGGGAGGGCCACAGATACGCAGTATTTT.

This rearrangement joins TRBV19 to TRBJ1-1, with a tentative D call TRBD1 (6 bases). The CDR3 is 15 residues long. Trimming took 6 bases from V and 6 from J, leaving 20 bases between them. CDR1 is LNHDA and CDR2 is SQIVND in the germline V gene (reference sequence). CDR3 protein: CASSPLTGRGSEAFF. The DNA for the CDR3 is TGTGCCAGTAGCCCCCTTACAGGCAGGGGCTCTGAAGCTTTCTTT.

The rearrangement links TRBV6-5 to TRBJ2-7; TRBD1 agrees at 9 bases. V shed 5 bases, J shed 4 bases, and the junction held 9 bases outside the gene matches. The CDR3 is 15 residues long. From germline, CDR1 is MNHEY and CDR2 SVGAGI. CDR3 nucleotides: TGTGCCAGCAGTCTTACAGGGGGCGCATTGTACGAGCAGTACTTC. This codes for CASSLTGGALYEQYF.

The rearrangement uses TRBV7-8 and TRBJ2-5; a weak D match, TRBD1 (5 bases). This CDR3 spans 13 amino acids. From germline, CDR1 is SGHVS and CDR2 FQNEAQ. The germline V and J ends were trimmed by 2 bases and 5 bases, with 9 bases remaining between them. The CDR3 region has the DNA TGTGCCAGCAGCTTAACTGGGGCGGAGACCCAGTACTTC. Translating it yields CASSLTGAETQYF.

The chain carries TRBV5-4 and TRBJ2-6; the D gene is possibly TRBD1 (5 bases). Trimming removed 7 bases at V and 1 base at J, with 9 bases between. CDR1 is SGHNT and CDR2 is YYREEE in the germline V gene (reference sequence). CDR3 length: 14 residues. As DNA, the CDR3 is TGTGCCAGCGGCAGGGAATCTGGGGCCAACGTCCTGACTTTC. It encodes CASGRESGANVLTF.

This chain links TRBV7-6 with TRBJ2-7, with 9 bases that match TRBD1. This CDR3 has 17 amino acids. The V gene end was trimmed by 0 bases and the J gene end by 0 bases; junction bases not matched to a gene: 6. Germline loops: CDR1 SGHVS, CDR2 FNYEAQ. CDR3 coding DNA: TGTGCCAGCAGCTTAGCGGGCGGGACAGGGAGCTCCTACGAGCAGTACTTC. Translation gives CASSLAGGTGSSYEQYF.

V gene TRBV3-1 (or the pseudogene TRBV3-2) combines with J gene TRBJ1-1, with D uncertain. The CDR3 has 13 residues. Germline V gene data show CDR1 as LGHDT and CDR2 as YNNKEL (reference sequence). With 3 bases removed from V and 2 bases from J, the gap between germline ends came to 7 bases. The CDR3 bases are TGTGCCAGCAGCCAGAGGGTTAACACTGAAGCTTTCTTT. This encodes CASSQRVNTEAFF.

J is TRBJ1-5 and V is TRBV7-8; D gene uncertain. The CDR3 covers 16 residues. Trimming took off 5 bases at V and 6 bases at J, with 20 bases between the two ends. Germline CDR1 reads SGHVS; CDR2 reads FQNEAQ. The CDR3, as DNA: TGTGCCAGCAGCCCCCCGGGCGGCCCTAGGAGTCAGCCCCAGCATTTT. Protein product: CASSPPGGPRSQPQHF.

The chain has TRBV30 and TRBJ1-1; D gene unclear. V was pared by 5 bases and J by 4 bases, with 14 bases between. The length of the CDR3 is 13 residues. Per the germline V gene, CDR1 is GTSNPN and CDR2 is SVGIG (reference sequence). The CDR3 spells CAWVGWEGTEAFF. The DNA of the CDR3 is TGTGCCTGGGTTGGGTGGGAAGGCACTGAAGCTTTCTTT.

The chain couples TRBV18 to TRBJ1-5; D is possibly TRBD1 (5 bases). The CDR3 is 14 residues long. Germline V CDR1 and CDR2: KGHSH, LQKENI. V lost 4 bases and J lost 7, with 14 bases in between. In DNA form, the CDR3 reads TGTGCCAGCTCACTTACAGGCGAAAGACAGCCCCAGCATTTT. It encodes CASSLTGERQPQHF.

In this sample, this clone turned up once. V and J are TRBV28 and TRBJ1-4; 8 nucleotides align to TRBD1. Germline CDR1 reads MDHEN; CDR2 reads SYDVKM. The CDR3 has 16 residues. V gave up 3 bases and J gave up 6 bases; unmatched junction bases: 9. The CDR3 nucleotides read TGTGCCAGCAGTTTCCCCACACAGGGGGTTTATGAAAAACTGTTTTTT. Its protein product is CASSFPTQGVYEKLFF.

The V gene is TRBV5-5, the J gene TRBJ2-1, with D unclear. CDR1 is SGHKS and CDR2 is YYEKEE in the germline V gene (reference sequence). The CDR3 loop spans 12 amino acids. V was shortened by 0 bases and J by 6 bases, with 4 bases between the two germline ends. The CDR3 here is CASSLEANEQFF. The DNA of the CDR3 is TGTGCCAGCAGCTTGGAAGCCAATGAGCAGTTCTTC.

The J gene is TRBJ1-3, the V gene TRBV9; possible D gene TRBD1, 5 bases. The V gene's germline CDR1 is SGDLS and CDR2 YYNGEE. V dropped 0 bases and J dropped 0 bases, with 13 bases sitting between them. This CDR3 has 17 residues. The CDR3 nucleotides read TGTGCCAGCAGCGTAGTCGATGGGGGGTACTCTGGAAACACCATATATTTT. Residues: CASSVVDGGYSGNTIYF.